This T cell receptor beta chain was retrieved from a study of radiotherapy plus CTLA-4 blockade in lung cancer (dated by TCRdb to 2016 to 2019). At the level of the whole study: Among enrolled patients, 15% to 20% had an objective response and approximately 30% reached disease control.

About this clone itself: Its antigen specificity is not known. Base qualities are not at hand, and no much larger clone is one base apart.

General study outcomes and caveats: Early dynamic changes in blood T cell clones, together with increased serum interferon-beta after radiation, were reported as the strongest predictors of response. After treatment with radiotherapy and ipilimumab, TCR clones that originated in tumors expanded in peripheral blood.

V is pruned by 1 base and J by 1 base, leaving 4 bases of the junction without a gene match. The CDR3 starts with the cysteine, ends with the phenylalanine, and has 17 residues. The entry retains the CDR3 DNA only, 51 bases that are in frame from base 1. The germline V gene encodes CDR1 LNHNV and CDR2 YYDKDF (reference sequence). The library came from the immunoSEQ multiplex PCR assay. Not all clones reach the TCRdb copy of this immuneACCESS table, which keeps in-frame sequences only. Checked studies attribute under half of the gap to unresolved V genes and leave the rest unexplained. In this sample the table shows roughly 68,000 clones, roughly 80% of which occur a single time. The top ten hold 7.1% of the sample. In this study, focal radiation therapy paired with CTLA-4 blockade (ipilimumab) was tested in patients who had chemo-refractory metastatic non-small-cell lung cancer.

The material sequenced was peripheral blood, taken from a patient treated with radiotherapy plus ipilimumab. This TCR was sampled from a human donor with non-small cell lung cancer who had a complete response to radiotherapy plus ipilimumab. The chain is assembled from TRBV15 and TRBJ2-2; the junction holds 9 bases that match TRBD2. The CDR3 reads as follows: CATSRGSGSMNTGELFF. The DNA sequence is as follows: TGTGCCACCAGCAGAGGTAGCGGGAGCATGAACACCGGGGAGCTGTTTTTT.